These 30 T cell receptor beta chains share one sample of origin, sequenced in a study of cytomegalovirus exposure and HLA in healthy donors. This PCR relied on a set of 60 Vbeta primers and 13 Jbeta primers. Produced via immunoSEQ multiplex PCR; TCRdb's table is partial and in-frame only. The data contain under 150,000 clones, about 73% of them seen just once; the ten biggest clones take up approximately 6%. Sequencing used PBMCs. The source is a woman between 40 and 50 years old in good health and CMV-seronegative.

V usage is TRBV7-6 and J usage is TRBJ2-2; the D is unclear. The CDR3 loop spans 16 amino acids. Germline CDR1 and CDR2: SGHVS and FNYEAQ. Trimming shortened V by 5 bases and J by 0 bases, and 13 bases separated the two germline ends. The CDR3 nucleotides are TGTGCCAGCAGCGCGGCGGTCACAACGAACACCGGGGAGCTGTTTTTT. Translation gives CASSAAVTTNTGELFF.

This clone was seen just once. The chain carries TRBV5-4 and TRBJ1-2; D gene unclear. Trimming removed 0 bases at V and 3 bases at J, with 6 bases between. The CDR3 totals 13 residues. The germline CDR1 and CDR2 sequences are SGHNT and YYREEE (reference sequence). CDR3 bases: TGTGCCAGCAGCTTGGGAAGCGACTATGGCTACACCTTC. Its translation is CASSLGSDYGYTF.

This rearrangement joins TRBV7-8 to TRBJ1-2, with a possible D match to TRBD1 (5 bases). V was shortened by 5 bases and J by 3 bases, with 16 bases between the two germline ends. Germline CDR1 reads SGHVS; CDR2 reads FQNEAQ. The CDR3 is 15 residues long. CDR3 in DNA: TGTGCCAGCAGCCCCCGCGGGAGGGGAGACTATGGCTACACCTTC. Its protein is CASSPRGRGDYGYTF.

J is TRBJ2-7 and V is TRBV7-9, with 13 bases identical to TRBD2. CDR3 length: 16 residues. After removal of 5 bases from V and 1 base from J, the junction contained 5 bases not matched to a gene. Germline V gene data show CDR1 as SEHNR and CDR2 as FQNEAQ (reference sequence). The CDR3 nucleotides read TGTGCCAGCAGCCCTGGGGGACTAGCGGGATCCTACGAGCAGTACTTC. It encodes CASSPGGLAGSYEQYF.

The V and J genes are TRBV7-2 and TRBJ2-1; weak D call: TRBD1 (5 bases). The ends were cut back, 4 bases at V and 8 bases at J, with 15 bases in the middle. This CDR3 contains 14 residues. CDR1 and CDR2 from the germline V gene are SGHTA and FQGNSA. The CDR3 DNA is TGTGCCAGCAGCTCGGGTCAGCCCAGGGATGAGCAGTTCTTC. Translation: CASSSGQPRDEQFF.

The chain joins TRBV28 to TRBJ1-6; TRBD1 is a possible D gene (5 bases). V gave up 6 bases and J gave up 10 bases, with 7 bases separating them. This CDR3 has 11 amino acids. Looked up from germline, CDR1 is MDHEN and CDR2 is SYDVKM. The CDR3 DNA sequence: TGTGCCAGCAGGGGGGGATCACCCCTCCACTTT. It encodes CASRGGSPLHF.

The CDR3 DNA reads as TGTGCCAGTAAGGGGGCTCGCAATCAGCCCCAGCATTTT. This translates into CASKGARNQPQHF. The gene calls are TRBV19 and TRBJ1-5; 7 bases line up with TRBD1. In germline, CDR1 is LNHDA, CDR2 SQIVND (reference sequence). This CDR3 comprises 13 residues. Trimming took 7 bases from V and 2 from J; bases not matched to a gene: 2.

The chain employs TRBV19 and TRBJ1-2, with 10 positions matching TRBD1. With V trimmed by 11 bases and J by 1 base, 4 bases remained unmatched. Germline V gene data show CDR1 as LNHDA and CDR2 as SQIVND (reference sequence). The CDR3 length is 13 residues. The CDR3 loop reads CASRDRGNYGYTF. The DNA for the CDR3 is TGTGCCTCCCGGGACAGGGGTAACTATGGCTACACCTTC.

The rearrangement uses TRBV28 and TRBJ2-3; D might be TRBD2 (6 bases). V lost 5 bases and J 4 bases, leaving 16 bases between the germline ends. CDR1 MDHEN and CDR2 SYDVKM come from the germline V gene. The CDR3 length is 15 residues. The CDR3 bases are TGTGCCAGCAGTCGCACTAGCCCCACAGCAGATACGCAGTATTTT. Residues: CASSRTSPTADTQYF.

This clone was observed a single time. J is TRBJ1-2 and V is TRBV19; D is unresolved. The germline gives CDR1 LNHDA, CDR2 SQIVND (reference sequence). CDR3 length: 12 amino acids. V shed 10 bases and J shed 4 bases, with 13 bases lying between them. The CDR3 here is CAISEGAYGYTF. The CDR3 DNA follows: TGTGCCATTTCCGAGGGCGCCTATGGCTACACCTTC.

The chain has TRBV14 and TRBJ1-5; D unclear. The germline V gene has CDR1 SGHDN and CDR2 FVKESK. There are 12 residues in the CDR3. V lost 3 bases, J lost 7 bases, and 7 bases lay in between. CDR3: CASSHGEQPQHF. In DNA, the CDR3 is TGTGCCAGCAGCCATGGGGAGCAGCCCCAGCATTTT. Based on the CDR3 plus reference TRBV14 and TRBJ1-5, the full variable domain is EAGVTQFPSHSVIEKGQTVTLRCDPISGHDNLYWYRRVMGKEIKFLLHFVKESKQDESGMPNNRFLAERTGGTYSTLKVQPAELEDSGVYFCASSHGEQPQHFGDGTRLSIL.

The sample holds a few counts of this clone. The genes are TRBV28 and TRBJ2-3; D is possibly TRBD2 (6 bases). Germline V CDR1 and CDR2: MDHEN, SYDVKM. The ends were cut back, 6 bases at V and 5 bases at J, with 15 bases in the middle. The length of the CDR3 is 14 residues. The CDR3 DNA reads TGTGCCAGCAGCCCTCCCGGGGGTAAAGATACGCAGTATTTT. Encoded protein: CASSPPGGKDTQYF.

This sequence joins TRBV7-2 and TRBJ2-7; 12 bases line up with TRBD2. This CDR3 spans 14 amino acids. Germline CDR1 SGHTA, CDR2 FQGNSA. With 4 bases clipped from V and 5 bases from J, the junction kept 3 bases outside the gene matches. The CDR3 reads CASSWTSGIDEQYF. In nucleotides, the CDR3 is TGTGCCAGCAGCTGGACTAGCGGGATTGACGAGCAGTACTTC.

About this clone: Mismatch with germline at one junction end may stem from a read error. The chain uses TRBV27 and TRBJ2-4; D remains unclear. CDR3 length equals 12 residues. Germline V lookup: CDR1 MNHEY, CDR2 SMNVEV (reference sequence). The CDR3 sequence: CASIGLENSQYF. CDR3 coding DNA: TGTGCCAGCATTGGTTTAGAAAACAGTCAGTACTTC.

The genes are TRBV5-4 and TRBJ2-1, with D tentatively TRBD1 (5 bases). V lost 4 bases and J 3 bases, leaving 14 bases between the germline ends. This CDR3 comprises 15 residues. Germline loops: CDR1 SGHNT, CDR2 YYREEE (reference sequence). The CDR3 DNA reads TGTGCCAGCAGCGACCGGTGGGGCGGCTACAATGAGCAGTTCTTC. Its protein product is CASSDRWGGYNEQFF.

The V call is TRBV13, the J call TRBJ1-2; D is uncertain. This CDR3 has 16 residues. Germline-derived CDR1 and CDR2 are PRHDT and FYEKMQ (reference sequence). Trimming took 5 bases from V and 4 from J, leaving 20 bases between them. CDR3 amino acids: CASSPPVGGNFYGYTF. CDR3 coding DNA: TGTGCCAGCAGCCCCCCGGTGGGAGGGAACTTCTATGGCTACACCTTC.

This chain uses TRBV6-1 with TRBJ1-1; weak D call: TRBD1 (5 bases). The CDR3 has 13 amino acids. V was cut by 3 bases and J by 1 base, with 6 bases left in between. Germline CDR1 reads MNHNS; CDR2 reads SASEGT. The CDR3 DNA sequence: TGTGCCAGCAGTGATAGGGGGAACACTGAAGCTTTCTTT. It yields the protein CASSDRGNTEAFF.

The J gene is TRBJ2-7, the V gene TRBV7-3; TRBD2 matches 10 bases. The CDR3 covers 15 residues. Germline lookup yields CDR1 SGHTA and CDR2 FQGTGA. V lost 5 bases and J lost 1; bases outside the gene matches: 5. The CDR3 DNA reads as TGTGCCAGCAGCCCGAGCGGGAGGGGGTCCTACGAGCAGTACTTC. Amino acids: CASSPSGRGSYEQYF.

This clone was recorded once. At one of its ends the junction is not consistent with the germline gene, which may arise from a read error. The V and J genes are TRBV27 and TRBJ2-7; D may be TRBD2 (6 bases). The CDR3 has 15 residues. Germline assignment: CDR1 MNHEY and CDR2 SMNVEV (reference sequence). CDR3 bases: TGTACCAGCAGTTTTGGCGGGATAGGGTCCTACGAGCAGTACTTC. It is translated as CTSSFGGIGSYEQYF.

This clone was seen only once. Within the sample, other DNA sequences also encode this same CDR3. The chain employs TRBV28 and TRBJ1-1; D is possibly TRBD1 (5 bases). The germline V gene encodes CDR1 MDHEN and CDR2 SYDVKM. The V gene lost 8 bases and the J gene lost 1 base, with 11 bases spanning the gap. CDR3 length equals 13 residues. CDR3 coding DNA: TGTGCCAGCGGGGGGGGAGGGAACACTGAAGCTTTCTTT. This encodes CASGGGGNTEAFF. Using reference TRBV28 and TRBJ1-1 for the parts outside the CDR3, the full variable domain is DVKVTQSSRYLVKRTGEKVFLECVQDMDHENMFWYRQDPGLGLRLIYFSYDVKMKEKGDIPEGYSVSREKKERFSLILESASTNQTSMYLCASGGGGNTEAFFGQGTRLTVV.

The V and J genes are TRBV27 and TRBJ1-5; D gene unclear. Per the germline V gene, CDR1 is MNHEY and CDR2 is SMNVEV (reference sequence). The CDR3 is 18 amino acids. V was pared by 0 bases and J by 7 bases, with 22 bases between. Written as DNA, the CDR3 is TGTGCCAGCAGTTTATCATCCCCGGGAGACCTTGGAGGACAGCCCCAGCATTTT. It encodes CASSLSSPGDLGGQPQHF.

This clone was seen a single time. Germline is not matched at one junction end, which may reflect a read error. The chain combines TRBV7-9 with TRBJ1-5; 10 bases agree with TRBD1. This CDR3 spans 16 amino acids. In germline, CDR1 is SEHNR, CDR2 FQNEAQ (reference sequence). The CDR3 protein is CSSSPGQGDSNQPQHF. The CDR3 nucleotides read TGTTCCAGCAGCCCCGGACAGGGGGATAGCAATCAGCCCCAGCATTTT.

The gene calls are TRBV4-1 and TRBJ2-3; 9 nucleotides match TRBD2. Trimming removed 1 base from V and 0 bases from J; junction bases left unmatched: 8. The CDR3 spans 18 residues. In germline, CDR1 is MGHRA, CDR2 YSYEKL. The CDR3 region is CASSQGVAGAASTDTQYF. CDR3 bases: TGCGCCAGCAGCCAAGGGGTAGCGGGGGCAGCTAGCACAGATACGCAGTATTTT.

This clone was observed a few times. V gene TRBV5-1 combines with J gene TRBJ2-7, with 10 bases lining up with TRBD2. This CDR3 region has 14 residues. With V trimmed by 0 bases and J by 7 bases, 4 bases remained unmatched. Germline V CDR1 and CDR2: SGHRS, YFSETQ. As DNA, the CDR3 is TGCGCCAGCAGCTTGGCGGGGACTAGCGAAGAGCAGTACTTC. Translation: CASSLAGTSEEQYF.

As to this clone: The sample contains more than one DNA sequence encoding this CDR3. The rearrangement joins TRBV5-1 to TRBJ2-7; the match to TRBD1 covers 8 bases. V shed 0 bases, J shed 1 base, and the junction held 3 bases outside the gene matches. The CDR3 sequence is 15 residues long. The germline V gene encodes CDR1 SGHRS and CDR2 YFSETQ. In DNA form, the CDR3 reads TGCGCCAGCAGCTTGGGAGGGACAGGTTCCTACGAGCAGTACTTC. Translating it yields CASSLGGTGSYEQYF.

CDR3 residues: CASSERAGDPNTGELFF. CDR3 in DNA: TGTGCCAGCAGCGAGAGGGCGGGAGACCCCAACACCGGGGAGCTGTTTTTT. The chain uses TRBV9 and TRBJ2-2; 7 nucleotides agree with TRBD2. Germline CDR1 is SGDLS and CDR2 is YYNGEE. With V trimmed by 3 bases and J by 2 bases, 10 bases remained unmatched. CDR3 length: 17 residues.

V and J are TRBV27 and TRBJ2-7, with TRBD1 matching over 8 bases. V trimming: 4 bases; J trimming: 6 bases; junction bases outside the gene matches: 5. The CDR3 covers 13 residues. Germline V gene lookup returns CDR1 MNHEY and CDR2 SMNVEV (reference sequence). The CDR3, as DNA: TGTGCCAGCAGTTGGGACAGGAGCTCCGAGCAGTACTTC. Its translation: CASSWDRSSEQYF.

This sequence joins TRBV5-1 and TRBJ1-1, with unresolved D. V lost 1 base, J lost 5 bases, and 9 bases lay in between. CDR1 SGHRS and CDR2 YFSETQ come from the germline V gene. The CDR3 loop spans 13 amino acids. The CDR3 region has the DNA TGCGCCAGCAGCTTGATATCGGGGACTGAAGCTTTCTTT. It yields the protein CASSLISGTEAFF.

The chain recombines TRBV7-2 with TRBJ2-2, with no clear D. Germline V lookup: CDR1 SGHTA, CDR2 FQGNSA. There are 13 residues in the CDR3. V gave up 1 base and J gave up 4 bases, with 4 bases separating them. In nucleotides, the CDR3 is TGTGCCAGCAGCTTAGGAGGCACCGGGGAGCTGTTTTTT. Its protein is CASSLGGTGELFF.

The CDR3 spells CASSTQGQGDSEQYF. Here the CDR3 DNA reads TGCGCCAGCAGCACCCAGGGACAGGGGGACTCCGAGCAGTACTTC. The V and J genes are TRBV5-1 and TRBJ2-7, with 11 nucleotides matching TRBD1. The CDR3 consists of 15 residues. V gave up 4 bases and J gave up 6 bases; unmatched junction bases: 9. CDR1 is SGHRS and CDR2 is YFSETQ in the germline V gene.